This passage covers 27 T cell receptor beta chains from one sample sequenced in a study of blood T cell repertoires in COVID-19. Clones were read by immunoSEQ multiplex PCR, and TCRdb kept only the in-frame ones, dropping some. The profile covers around 320,000 clones, with around 90% appearing a single time and roughly 2.3% taken by the ten largest. Sample: peripheral blood. The receptors here all came from a man between 18 and 29 years old with active or convalescent COVID-19.

This clone turned up a few times. The rearrangement links TRBV29-1 to TRBJ1-2; the D gene is possibly TRBD1 (6 bases). The CDR3 spans 11 residues. Trimming shortened V by 7 bases and J by 2 bases, and 8 bases separated the two germline ends. Germline V gene data show CDR1 as SQVTM and CDR2 as ANQGSEA. The CDR3 DNA reads as TGCAGCGCCGGACAGAACTATGGCTACACCTTC. This encodes CSAGQNYGYTF.

The V call is TRBV4-1, the J call TRBJ2-3; 9 bases fit TRBD2. J lost 5 bases, V lost 3 bases, and 15 bases had no gene match. The CDR3 loop spans 18 amino acids. Germline V CDR1 and CDR2: MGHRA, YSYEKL. CDR3 nucleotides: TGCGCCAGCAGCCAGGCGACCGGGACTAGCAGGGGAGTAGATACGCAGTATTTT. Encoded protein: CASSQATGTSRGVDTQYF.

In its sample, this clone was seen a few times. The chain uses TRBV6-5 and TRBJ2-5, with 8 bases lining up with TRBD1. The CDR3 sequence is 14 residues long. After removal of 3 bases from V and 3 bases from J, the junction contained 3 bases not matched to a gene. Germline assignment: CDR1 MNHEY and CDR2 SVGAGI. The CDR3 loop is CASSYHRGKETQYF. The CDR3 DNA follows: TGTGCCAGCAGTTATCACAGGGGGAAAGAGACCCAGTACTTC.

The chain recombines TRBV1 with TRBJ2-5; TRBD2 is the table's D call and was not checked against the DNA. TRBV1 is given as a pseudogene. This CDR3 is built from 17 residues. CDR3 sequence reads: CTSSQGTSGSREETQYF. CDR3 DNA: TGCACCAGCAGCCAAGGGACTAGCGGGAGTAGGGAGGAGACCCAGTACTTC.

The CDR3 is CASSLWGTGVNIQYF. DNA of the CDR3: TGTGCCAGCAGCTTGTGGGGGACAGGGGTAAACATTCAGTACTTC. This chain links TRBV5-8 with TRBJ2-4, with 10 positions matching TRBD1. Germline V gives CDR1 SGHTS, CDR2 YDEGEE. CDR3 size: 15 residues. V shed 1 base and J 6 bases; nucleotides not matched to a gene: 4.

The chain carries TRBV4-1 and TRBJ1-1, with 10 nucleotides matching TRBD1. The ends lost 2 bases at V and 8 bases at J; junction bases unmatched: 8. CDR3 length equals 15 residues. Germline V CDR1 and CDR2: MGHRA, YSYEKL. The CDR3 DNA sequence: TGCGCCAGCAGCCAACCTCAGACAGGGGGCTTGGAAGCTTTCTTT. Encoded protein: CASSQPQTGGLEAFF.

This clone appeared once. The chain employs TRBV6-6 and TRBJ1-1, with D possibly TRBD1 on 6 matching bases. The CDR3 spans 12 residues. Trimming shortened V by 8 bases and J by 7 bases, and 14 bases separated the two germline ends. The germline CDR1 and CDR2 sequences are MNHNY and SVGAGI (reference sequence). CDR3 protein: CASAGDGFEAFF. The CDR3, as DNA: TGTGCCAGCGCAGGGGATGGGTTTGAAGCTTTCTTT.

J is TRBJ2-1 and V is TRBV29-1; D gene unclear. The CDR3 consists of 8 residues. Germline CDR1 SQVTM, CDR2 ANQGSEA. V lost 3 bases to trimming and J lost 13 bases, with 4 bases between them. CDR3 DNA: TGCAGCGTTGAGGGCCAGTTCTTC. Protein: CSVEGQFF.

The J gene is TRBJ1-6, the V gene TRBV5-1; TRBD1 might be the D (5 bases). Germline V lookup: CDR1 SGHRS, CDR2 YFSETQ. The CDR3 runs 15 residues. The germline V and J ends were trimmed by 9 bases and 0 bases, with 13 bases remaining between them. As DNA, the CDR3 is TGCGCCACTAAGGAGGGGTTCTCCTATAATTCACCCCTCCACTTT. It translates to CATKEGFSYNSPLHF.

V gene TRBV11-2 combines with J gene TRBJ2-7, with D unresolved. V lost 4 bases and J lost 5, with 6 bases in between. The CDR3 contains 11 residues. The V gene's germline CDR1 is SGHAT and CDR2 FQNNGV. Written as DNA, the CDR3 is TGTGCCAGCAGCTCCTTAAACGAGCAGTACTTC. The encoded protein is CASSSLNEQYF.

This clone turned up a few times. The gene calls are TRBV19 and TRBJ2-1; D may be TRBD1 (5 bases). This CDR3 contains 11 residues. Germline CDR1 and CDR2: LNHDA and SQIVND (reference sequence). V was trimmed by 5 bases and J by 13 bases, leaving 12 bases between them. The CDR3 DNA is TGTGCCAGTAGTCTAAGACAGAGACAGTTCTTC. This gives the protein CASSLRQRQFF.

The chain is built from TRBV4-1 and TRBJ2-4, with 7 positions matching TRBD1. V lost 5 bases to trimming and J lost 5 bases; unmatched junction nucleotides: 6. Germline CDR1 and CDR2: MGHRA and YSYEKL. The CDR3 extends over 14 amino acids. CDR3 nucleotides: TGCGCCAGCAGCTTTCTGGGACAGCAAAACATTCAGTACTTC. Amino acid sequence: CASSFLGQQNIQYF.

This chain links TRBV6-5 with TRBJ2-7; 7 bases line up with TRBD1. CDR3 length: 13 residues. Germline assignment: CDR1 MNHEY and CDR2 SVGAGI. The J segment lost 2 bases and the V segment lost 11 bases, leaving 9 bases of the junction unmatched. CDR3 in amino acids: CACRPGTAYEQYF. CDR3 sequence (DNA): TGTGCCTGCCGCCCCGGGACAGCCTACGAGCAGTACTTC.

J is TRBJ1-5 and V is TRBV12-3 or TRBV12-4, with TRBD1 matching 9 bases. V trimming: 5 bases; J trimming: 4 bases; junction bases outside the gene matches: 0. The CDR3 has 13 residues. CDR3 amino acids: CASSGQGNQPQHF. Written as DNA, the CDR3 is TGTGCCAGCAGTGGACAGGGGAATCAGCCCCAGCATTTT.

J is TRBJ2-7 and V is TRBV2, with a weak D call TRBD1 (5 bases). The germline V gene has CDR1 SNHLY and CDR2 FYNNEI. The CDR3 is 15 residues long. The V and J ends lost 3 bases and 6 bases respectively, with 18 bases between them. CDR3 amino acids: CASSEEIAGLGEQYF. Written as DNA, the CDR3 is TGTGCCAGCAGTGAGGAGATTGCAGGGTTGGGCGAGCAGTACTTC. Full variable domain (rest looked up from reference TRBV2 and TRBJ2-7): EPEVTQTPSHQVTQMGQEVILRCVPISNHLYFYWYRQILGQKVEFLVSFYNNEISEKSEIFDDQFSVERPDGSNFTLKIRSTKLEDSAMYFCASSEEIAGLGEQYFGPGTRLTVT.

This chain joins TRBV4-1 and TRBJ2-7; TRBD1 agrees at 8 bases. The CDR3 is made up of 14 amino acids. V shed 0 bases, J shed 4 bases, and the junction held 2 bases outside the gene matches. Germline V gene lookup returns CDR1 MGHRA and CDR2 YSYEKL. The CDR3 coding sequence is TGCGCCAGCAGCCAAGACAGGGGGCGATACGAGCAGTACTTC. It encodes CASSQDRGRYEQYF.

V usage is TRBV6-5 and J usage is TRBJ2-7, with D maybe TRBD2 (6 bases). There are 14 residues in the CDR3. Germline lookup yields CDR1 MNHEY and CDR2 SVGAGI. The V gene lost 6 bases and the J gene lost 2 bases, with 14 bases spanning the gap. The CDR3 DNA follows: TGTGCCAGCAGCTCCCCGGGACTTACCTACGAGCAGTACTTC. Amino acid sequence: CASSSPGLTYEQYF.

V usage is TRBV19 and J usage is TRBJ1-1; D possibly corresponds to TRBD1 (5 bases). Trimming took off 9 bases at V and 6 bases at J, with 14 bases between the two ends. Germline-derived CDR1 and CDR2 are LNHDA and SQIVND (reference sequence). This CDR3 has 12 residues. This chain's CDR3 is CASLGGNAEAFF. Here the CDR3 DNA reads TGTGCCAGCCTGGGGGGAAACGCTGAAGCTTTCTTT.

The chain employs TRBV6-5 and TRBJ1-2, with D perhaps matching TRBD1 (6 bases). Germline CDR1 MNHEY, CDR2 SVGAGI. CDR3 length equals 15 residues. Trimming took 5 bases from V and 1 from J, leaving 14 bases between them. The CDR3 sequence is CASSPRDKLNYGYTF. CDR3 DNA sequence: TGTGCCAGCAGTCCCCGGGACAAGCTTAACTATGGCTACACCTTC.

This chain links TRBV7-2 with TRBJ2-7, with TRBD2 matching over 7 bases. The germline gives CDR1 SGHTA, CDR2 FQGNSA. The CDR3 consists of 15 residues. The junction had 6 bases not matched to a gene; V was cut back by 0 bases and J by 4 bases. The CDR3 is CASSLAWTSQYEQYF. For the CDR3, the DNA is TGTGCCAGCAGCTTAGCGTGGACTAGTCAGTACGAGCAGTACTTC.

This sequence joins TRBV5-1 and TRBJ1-5, with D possibly being TRBD1 (5 bases). V lost 4 bases, J lost 6 bases, and 14 bases lay in between. CDR1 and CDR2 (germline): SGHRS, YFSETQ. The length of the CDR3 is 14 residues. As DNA, the CDR3 is TGCGCCAGCAGCCCGTTGGGGGGGACTCAGCCCCAGCATTTT. It specifies CASSPLGGTQPQHF.

This rearrangement joins TRBV27 to TRBJ2-5; D is perhaps TRBD2 (5 bases). Germline V lookup: CDR1 MNHEY, CDR2 SMNVEV (reference sequence). V gave up 0 bases and J gave up 9 bases, with 11 bases separating them. CDR3 size: 13 residues. This CDR3 is CASSLSQVGAQYF. CDR3 in DNA: TGTGCCAGCAGTTTATCGCAGGTCGGGGCCCAGTACTTC.

The rearrangement uses TRBV27 and TRBJ2-3; TRBD2 is a possible D gene (6 bases). Germline CDR1 and CDR2: MNHEY and SMNVEV (reference sequence). Trimming removed 3 bases at V and 5 bases at J, with 12 bases between. The CDR3 covers 14 residues. The CDR3 DNA is TGTGCCAGCAGTTTCTACGGGGGACGAGATACGCAGTATTTT. Protein product: CASSFYGGRDTQYF.

The chain recombines TRBV7-9 with TRBJ1-6, with a weak D call TRBD1 (5 bases). CDR3 size: 13 residues. The germline V gene has CDR1 SEHNR and CDR2 FQNEAQ (reference sequence). Trimming took off 4 bases at V and 7 bases at J, with 8 bases between the two ends. The CDR3 sequence: CASSYTGNSPLHF. The CDR3 nucleotides read TGTGCCAGCAGCTATACAGGCAATTCACCCCTCCACTTT. Drawing the rest from reference TRBV7-9 and TRBJ1-6, the complete variable domain is DTGVSQNPRHKITKRGQNVTFRCDPISEHNRLYWYRQTLGQGPEFLTYFQNEAQLEKSRLLSDRFSAERPKGSFSTLEIQRTEQGDSAMYLCASSYTGNSPLHFGNGTRLTVT.

V usage is TRBV4-3 and J usage is TRBJ1-2, with D perhaps TRBD1 (5 bases). Germline V lookup: CDR1 LGHNA, CDR2 YSLEER. There are 15 residues in the CDR3. With 0 bases removed from V and 8 bases from J, the gap between germline ends came to 16 bases. The CDR3: CASSQDPGAVWGYTF. The CDR3 coding sequence is TGCGCCAGCAGCCAAGACCCTGGGGCTGTCTGGGGCTACACCTTC.

The CDR3 nucleotides are TGTGCCAGCAGCCCGGGGGACTTACCCTACAATGAGCAGTTCTTC. Translating it yields CASSPGDLPYNEQFF. The chain links TRBV7-2 to TRBJ2-1, with a weak D call TRBD2 (6 bases). V lost 5 bases and J 2 bases, leaving 13 bases between the germline ends. The CDR3 loop spans 15 amino acids. CDR1 is SGHTA and CDR2 is FQGNSA in the germline V gene.

The chain combines TRBV5-1 with TRBJ2-5; TRBD2 agrees at 7 bases. The CDR3 spans 15 residues. V trimming: 0 bases; J trimming: 3 bases; junction bases outside the gene matches: 5. Germline-derived CDR1 and CDR2 are SGHRS and YFSETQ. The CDR3 region is CASSLVGGGEETQYF. The CDR3 nucleotides read TGCGCCAGCAGCTTGGTTGGTGGGGGGGAAGAGACCCAGTACTTC. The variable domain in full, completed from reference TRBV5-1 and TRBJ2-5, reads KAGVTQTPRYLIKTRGQQVTLSCSPISGHRSVSWYQQTPGQGLQFLFEYFSETQRNKGNFPGRFSGRQFSNSRSEMNVSTLELGDSALYLCASSLVGGGEETQYFGPGTRLLVL.